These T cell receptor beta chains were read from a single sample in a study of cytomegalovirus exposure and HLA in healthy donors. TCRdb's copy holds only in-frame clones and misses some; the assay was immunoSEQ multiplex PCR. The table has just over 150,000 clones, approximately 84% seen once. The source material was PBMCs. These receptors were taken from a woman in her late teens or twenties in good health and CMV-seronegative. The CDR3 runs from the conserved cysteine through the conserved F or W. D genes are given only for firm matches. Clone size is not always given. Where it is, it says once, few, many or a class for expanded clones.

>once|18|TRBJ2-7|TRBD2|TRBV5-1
CASSSYGTSGRIAYEQYF
TGCGCCAGCAGCTCGTACGGGACTAGCGGGAGAATCGCCTACGAGCAGTACTTC
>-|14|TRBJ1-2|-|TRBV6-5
CASSRYRYSYGYTF
TGTGCCAGCAGTCGGTACAGGTACTCCTATGGCTACACCTTC
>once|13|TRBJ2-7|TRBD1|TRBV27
CASSPGQIYEQYF
TGTGCCAGCAGCCCGGGACAGATATACGAGCAGTACTTC
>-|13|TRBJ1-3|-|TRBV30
CAWDVGAGNTIYF
TGTGCCTGGGACGTAGGGGCTGGAAACACCATATATTTT
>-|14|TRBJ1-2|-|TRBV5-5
CASRAGRGNYGYTF
TGTGCCAGCAGGGCTGGACGGGGAAACTATGGCTACACCTTC
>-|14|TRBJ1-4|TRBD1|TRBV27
CASSSRQGGEKLFF
TGTGCCAGCAGTTCCCGACAGGGGGGTGAAAAACTGTTTTTT
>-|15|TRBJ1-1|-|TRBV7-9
CSSSPTGGMNTEAFF
TGTTCCAGCAGCCCAACCGGGGGGATGAACACTGAAGCTTTCTTT
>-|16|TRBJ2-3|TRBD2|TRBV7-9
CASSSRLAGGADTQYF
TGTGCCAGCAGCTCCAGACTAGCGGGGGGGGCAGATACGCAGTATTTT
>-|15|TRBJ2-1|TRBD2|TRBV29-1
CSVEPLAGVRNEQFF
TGCAGCGTTGAGCCCCTAGCGGGAGTTCGGAATGAGCAGTTCTTC
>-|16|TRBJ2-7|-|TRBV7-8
CASSLVAGGLTYEQYF
TGTGCCAGCAGCTTAGTGGCAGGGGGACTGACCTACGAGCAGTACTTC
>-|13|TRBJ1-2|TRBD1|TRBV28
CASHRDSLYGYTF
TGTGCCAGTCACCGGGACAGTCTTTATGGCTACACCTTC
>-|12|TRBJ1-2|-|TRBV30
CAWSRGNYGYTF
TGTGCCTGGAGCCGGGGGAACTATGGCTACACCTTC
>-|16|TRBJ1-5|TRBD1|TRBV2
CASSERGRESGQPQHF
TGTGCCAGCAGTGAAAGGGGGCGGGAATCAGGACAGCCCCAGCATTTT
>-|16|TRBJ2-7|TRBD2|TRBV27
CASSPGLGRSSYEQYF
TGTGCCAGCAGTCCTGGACTAGGTCGGAGCTCCTACGAGCAGTACTTC
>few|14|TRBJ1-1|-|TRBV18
CASSPVGGAVEAFF
TGTGCCAGCTCACCCGTCGGGGGGGCCGTTGAAGCTTTCTTT
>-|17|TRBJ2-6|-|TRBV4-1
CASSHEGTSSGANVLTF
TGCGCCAGCAGCCACGAAGGGACATCCTCTGGGGCCAACGTCCTGACTTTC
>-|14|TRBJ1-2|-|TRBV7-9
CASSSPGAGYGYTF
TGTGCCAGCAGCTCACCAGGGGCGGGCTATGGCTACACCTTC
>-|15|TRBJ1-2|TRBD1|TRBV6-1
CASSDWTGPNYGYTF
TGTGCCAGCAGTGACTGGACAGGTCCCAACTATGGCTACACCTTC
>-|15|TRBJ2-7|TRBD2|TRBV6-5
CASSYSLAGQGEQYF
TGTGCCAGCAGTTACTCCTTAGCGGGGCAAGGCGAGCAGTACTTC
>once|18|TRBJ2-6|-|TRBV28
CASTASGQGVSGANVLTF
TGTGCCAGCACAGCCTCGGGACAAGGGGTCTCTGGGGCCAACGTCCTGACTTTC
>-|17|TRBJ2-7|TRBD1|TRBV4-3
CASSPDLTAGGLYEQYF
TGCGCCAGCAGCCCTGACCTTACGGCAGGGGGCTTATACGAGCAGTACTTC
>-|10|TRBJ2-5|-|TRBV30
CAWKLETQYF
TGTGCCTGGAAACTAGAGACCCAGTACTTC
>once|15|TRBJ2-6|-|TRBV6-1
CASNAGRVGANVLTF
TGTGCCAGCAATGCCGGCAGGGTAGGGGCCAACGTCCTGACTTTC
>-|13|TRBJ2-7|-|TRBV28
CASKRGSSYEQYF
TGTGCCAGCAAGCGCGGTTCCTCCTACGAGCAGTACTTC